This T cell receptor (beta chain) was profiled in a study of human T cells and chemical hapten exposure. During construction of the library, unique molecular identifiers were attached to individual cDNA molecules for quantitative, reproducible TCR counting. TCRdb ran MiXCR on the RACE reads and lists one entry per CDR3 protein. The table has 75,000 to 80,000 distinct CDR3 sequences, about 9.2% seen once; the top ten hold roughly 1.6%. Specified time point: healthy volunteer bleed at 6 weeks. Unfractionated whole blood served as the source for total RNA extraction. The CDR3 consists of 14 residues. The V and J ends lost 6 bases and 5 bases respectively, with 16 bases between them. Germline V gene sequence: CDR1 MNHEY, CDR2 SVGAGI.

This clonotype originated in a female donor in good health. Some clones in this sample may be carry-over from other donors' samples. The chain couples TRBV6-5 to TRBJ1-1, with D possibly TRBD1 on 6 matching bases. Sequenced sample: whole blood. CDR3 sequence reads: CASSRGGRDTEAFF. In nucleotides, the CDR3 is TGTGCCAGCAGCCGAGGGGGGCGAGATACTGAAGCTTTCTTT.